The 28 T cell receptor beta chains below all came from one sample that was sequenced in a study of monozygotic twins with inflammatory bowel disease. TCRdb re-called the 5' RACE reads and catalogs CDR3 proteins one per entry, DNA excluded. The ten most abundant clones cover roughly 7% of a sample with 150,000 or so distinct CDR3 sequences. The sample consisted of blood. All receptors come from a human donor with ulcerative colitis or Crohn's disease, or a healthy co-twin of an affected twin (not recorded which).

The rearrangement links TRBV20-1 to TRBJ2-3; TCRdb picks TRBD1, but there is no DNA to check that call. Germline-derived CDR1 and CDR2 are DFQATT and SNEGSKA (reference sequence). The CDR3 runs to 17 residues. CDR3 region: CSATPAGGQINTDTQYF.

The chain uses TRBV12-3 or TRBV12-4 and TRBJ1-6. CDR3 size: 15 residues. CDR3 protein: CASSLFGSGDSPLHF.

The chain combines TRBV5-1 with TRBJ2-1. The germline gives CDR1 SGHRS, CDR2 YFSETQ. The CDR3 is 16 residues long. The CDR3 sequence is CASSLDSGTTHNEQFF.

This rearrangement joins TRBV5-6 to TRBJ2-5; no DNA is available, so the TRBD1 call from TCRdb remains unchecked. The germline V gene has CDR1 SGHDT and CDR2 YYEEEE. CDR3 size: 14 residues. CDR3 region: CASSRRQLQETQYF.

This chain's CDR3 is CASNSPPATEAFF. The rearrangement uses TRBV11-2 and TRBJ1-1; TCRdb returns TRBD1, unconfirmable since there is no DNA. Germline loops: CDR1 SGHAT, CDR2 FQNNGV. The CDR3 contains 13 residues.

J is TRBJ2-3 and V is TRBV6-6; as DNA is missing, the TRBD1 call by TCRdb cannot be tested. CDR1 is MNHNY, CDR2 SVGAGI, per germline (reference sequence). The CDR3 is 13 amino acids. Here the CDR3 reads CASSSGPEGTQYF.

The gene calls are TRBV5-1 and TRBJ2-3; the TCRdb call, TRBD1, lacks DNA for checking. The CDR3 runs to 15 residues. Germline CDR1 reads SGHRS; CDR2 reads YFSETQ. This chain's CDR3 is CASSIGPDRGATQYF.

The chain combines TRBV5-6 with TRBJ2-2; absent DNA, TCRdb's TRBD2 call cannot be checked. The CDR3 length is 18 residues. The germline V gene encodes CDR1 SGHDT and CDR2 YYEEEE. CDR3 loop: CASSGGVMENINTGELFF.

The chain couples TRBV9 to TRBJ2-2. Looked up from germline, CDR1 is SGDLS and CDR2 is YYNGEE. The CDR3 has 14 amino acids. This chain's CDR3 is CASSVVSGGGELFF. The full variable domain, rest sourced from reference TRBV9 and TRBJ2-2, is DSGVTQTPKHLITATGQRVTLRCSPRSGDLSVYWYQQSLDQGLQFLIQYYNGEERAKGNILERFSAQQFPDLHSELNLSSLELGDSALYFCASSVVSGGGELFFGEGSRLTVL.

The genes are TRBV4-1 and TRBJ2-7; TCRdb indicates TRBD2, and absent DNA this call remains unverified. The CDR3 loop spans 17 amino acids. From germline, CDR1 is MGHRA and CDR2 YSYEKL. The CDR3: CASSQDEGGLAIYEQYF.

The V gene is TRBV30, the J gene TRBJ2-5; TCRdb calls TRBD2, which cannot be checked without DNA. This CDR3 contains 16 residues. CDR1 is GTSNPN and CDR2 is SVGIG in the germline V gene (reference sequence). Here the CDR3 reads CAWRIPGLGYQETQYF.

The gene calls are TRBV29-1 and TRBJ1-1; TCRdb reports TRBD1, a call that lacks DNA to check it against. This CDR3 is 13 amino acids long. CDR1 and CDR2 (germline): SQVTM, ANQGSEA. CDR3 residues: CSAQTGRGTEAFF.

This chain connects TRBV20-1 to TRBJ1-1. Germline assignment: CDR1 DFQATT and CDR2 SNEGSKA (reference sequence). This CDR3 has 12 amino acids. The chain's CDR3 is CSARDKGTEAFF.

This rearrangement joins TRBV28 to TRBJ2-1; checking the TCRdb D call of TRBD2 is not possible without DNA. Germline lookup yields CDR1 MDHEN and CDR2 SYDVKM. This CDR3 contains 16 residues. The CDR3 region is CASSLVPSGRTVEQFF.

The CDR3 loop is CASSSVAGGPWNEQFF. The chain joins TRBV7-9 to TRBJ2-1; there is no DNA to check the TCRdb D call of TRBD2. The CDR3 sequence is 16 residues long. Germline CDR1 is SEHNR and CDR2 is FQNEAQ (reference sequence).

The chain recombines TRBV28 with TRBJ2-5; there is no DNA to check the TCRdb D call of TRBD1. The CDR3 sequence is 12 residues long. Germline V CDR1 and CDR2: MDHEN, SYDVKM. This chain's CDR3 is CASNTGRETQYF.

The rearrangement uses TRBV7-2 and TRBJ2-1; TCRdb names TRBD1, which stays unverified in the absence of DNA. CDR3 length equals 15 residues. CDR1 is SGHTA and CDR2 is FQGNSA in the germline V gene. CDR3: CASSPRTGGHNEQFF.

The rearrangement joins TRBV12-3 or TRBV12-4 to TRBJ2-2. This CDR3 contains 13 residues. The CDR3 reads CASSPRTTGELFF.

This chain uses TRBV20-1 with TRBJ2-1; TCRdb's assignment of TRBD2 cannot be checked, as there is no DNA. From germline, CDR1 is DFQATT and CDR2 SNEGSKA (reference sequence). There are 13 residues in the CDR3. The CDR3 protein is CSARDKAGGEQFF.

The rearrangement joins TRBV15 to TRBJ1-5; as DNA is missing, the TRBD1 call by TCRdb cannot be tested. The CDR3 sequence is 16 residues long. Germline CDR1 LNHNV, CDR2 YYDKDF (reference sequence). CDR3 sequence: CATSRDHRVGNQPQHF.

The chain couples TRBV5-1 to TRBJ2-2; without DNA, the TCRdb call of TRBD1 cannot be checked. This CDR3 is 16 amino acids long. Looked up from germline, CDR1 is SGHRS and CDR2 is YFSETQ. The CDR3 loop is CASSYLQGDRAGELFF. Using reference TRBV5-1 and TRBJ2-2 for the parts outside the CDR3, the full variable domain is KAGVTQTPRYLIKTRGQQVTLSCSPISGHRSVSWYQQTPGQGLQFLFEYFSETQRNKGNFPGRFSGRQFSNSRSEMNVSTLELGDSALYLCASSYLQGDRAGELFFGEGSRLTVL.

The V gene is TRBV5-4, the J gene TRBJ1-2; TCRdb reports TRBD1, a call that lacks DNA to check it against. The CDR3 sequence is 16 residues long. Looked up from germline, CDR1 is SGHNT and CDR2 is YYREEE (reference sequence). The CDR3 sequence is CASSLDPGQGAYGYTF.

The chain links TRBV5-1 to TRBJ2-7; the D gene TCRdb calls, TRBD1, cannot be checked with no DNA. The CDR3 is made up of 12 amino acids. CDR1 and CDR2 from the germline V gene are SGHRS and YFSETQ. The CDR3 region is CASSLRGDEQYF.

The rearrangement links TRBV29-1 to TRBJ1-2. Germline V lookup: CDR1 SQVTM, CDR2 ANQGSEA. The CDR3 extends over 12 amino acids. This CDR3 reads CSVTGSNYGYTF.

The chain joins TRBV29-1 to TRBJ2-4; TCRdb indicates TRBD1, and absent DNA this call remains unverified. The CDR3 totals 14 residues. Germline CDR1 and CDR2: SQVTM and ANQGSEA. The CDR3 sequence is CSVESGQGKNMQYF.

The chain carries TRBV5-1 and TRBJ1-1. Per germline, CDR1 SGHRS and CDR2 YFSETQ. This CDR3 comprises 13 residues. The CDR3 sequence is CASSLGESPEAFF. The full variable domain, with the rest looked up from reference TRBV5-1 and TRBJ1-1, is KAGVTQTPRYLIKTRGQQVTLSCSPISGHRSVSWYQQTPGQGLQFLFEYFSETQRNKGNFPGRFSGRQFSNSRSEMNVSTLELGDSALYLCASSLGESPEAFFGQGTRLTVV.

The chain employs TRBV5-1 and TRBJ2-2; TCRdb selects TRBD1, and the lack of DNA leaves this call unchecked. The germline CDR1 and CDR2 sequences are SGHRS and YFSETQ. CDR3 length: 16 amino acids. CDR3: CASSPGPSANTGELFF.

The chain links TRBV10-1 to TRBJ1-1. Germline V gives CDR1 WNHNN, CDR2 SYGVQD (reference sequence). This CDR3 is built from 14 residues. This chain's CDR3 is CASSPGGGNTEAFF.